This T cell receptor (beta chain) was documented in a study of breast tumors, draining lymph nodes, adjacent tissues. Study results and limitations: Luminal-like breast cancer showed significantly higher tumor–nontumor repertoire similarity than basal-like. Tumors had less TCR diversity than lymph nodes, more than nontumor tissue.

This CDR3 spans 14 amino acids. V gave up 0 bases and J gave up 10 bases; unmatched junction bases: 6. CDR1 and CDR2 (germline): SGHNT, YENEEA. Axillary draining lymph nodes of breast cancer patients supplied the node samples. MiXCR, applied by TCRdb to the multiplex PCR reads, yields one record per CDR3 protein. The sample contains 150,000 to 200,000 distinct CDR3 sequences, roughly a third of which appear only once. This clonotype was observed many times. No antigen is known for it. The sequence was collected from a female donor with breast cancer. Some clones in this sample may be carry-over from other donors' samples. Sequencing was performed on axillary lymph node tissue. This chain links TRBV11-3 with TRBJ2-1, with 7 bases fitting TRBD2. CDR3 nucleotide sequence: TGTGCCAGCAGCTTAGATCTGGGAGCGGGAGAGCAGTTCTTC. Protein: CASSLDLGAGEQFF.